Detailed here is one T cell receptor beta chain. The antigen remains unidentified. This may arise from a read error, as a much more abundant clone is one base away. TCRdb processed the multiplex PCR reads anew with MiXCR; each CDR3 protein has one entry. This table has some 170,000 distinct CDR3 sequences, about 33% appearing once. The entry originates in a study of breast tumors, draining lymph nodes, adjacent tissues. Study findings and constraints: Findings are consistent with lymph node origin and intratumoral expansion of most tumor T cells. Luminal-like breast cancer showed significantly greater tumor-nontumor repertoire similarity than basal-like breast cancer did. The lymph node origin of tumor T cells was framed as consistent with a hypothesis, not demonstrated. Compared with lymph nodes, tumors were less diverse; compared with nontumor tissue, more.

Breast cancer patients provided tissue from their axillary draining lymph nodes. CDR1 and CDR2 (germline): SGHDT, YYEEEE. The V and J ends lost 0 bases and 6 bases respectively, with 7 bases between them. This CDR3 is 12 amino acids long. The J gene is TRBJ2-7, the V gene TRBV5-6; a weak D match, TRBD1 (5 bases). The receptor was isolated from a female donor with breast cancer. Some clones in this sample may be carry-over from other donors' samples. Sequencing was carried out using axillary lymph node tissue. CDR3 in DNA: TGTGCCAGCAGCTTGGTAGGGGCCGAGCAGTACTTC. Translating it yields CASSLVGAEQYF.